A selection of T cell receptor beta chains follows, all from one sample in a study of CD8 T cells in ankylosing spondylitis. One entry per CDR3 protein, called by TCRdb with MiXCR from the 5' RACE reads. The sample includes some 240,000 distinct CDR3 sequences, 18% seen only once; the top ten take under 40%. The specimen was blood, either unsorted or a sorted T cell fraction (not recorded which). Receptors originate from a male donor with ankylosing spondylitis or in good health (not recorded which). Each CDR3 is given with its conserved first and last residue. D genes are given only for firm matches.

TRBV12-3/TRBV12-4	TRBJ2-1	.	CASSSMEERDNNEQFF
TRBV6-5	TRBJ2-7	TRBD2	CASSYSTSGALEQYF
TRBV29-1	TRBJ2-7	.	CSAITGISYEQYF
TRBV9	TRBJ2-7	TRBD2	CASSVGGTTDQYF
TRBV19	TRBJ2-6	.	CASSIADAVSGANVLTF
TRBV5-4	TRBJ2-3	.	CASSLSDTTDTQYF
TRBV6-6	TRBJ2-5	.	CASSETSRETQYF
TRBV7-9	TRBJ2-2	.	CASSLNRAPGELFF
TRBV11-2	TRBJ1-1	.	CASSLDRRGNTEAFF
TRBV4-1	TRBJ2-4	.	CASSQDPSGKNIQYF
TRBV20-1	TRBJ2-7	.	CSARDPDAFLGWQYF
TRBV7-8	TRBJ2-7	.	CASSLQWQGEQYF
TRBV10-2	TRBJ1-1	.	CASKTGAEAFF
TRBV6-2/TRBV6-3	TRBJ2-7	.	CASSHEDRRRDLSYEQYF
TRBV15	TRBJ2-5	.	CATNVIGVGGQETQYF
TRBV6-5	TRBJ1-1	.	CASSGDRAEAFF
TRBV4-3	TRBJ2-3	TRBD2	CASSQASGDADTQYF
TRBV12-3/TRBV12-4	TRBJ2-1	.	CASSVGTPEQFF
TRBV28	TRBJ2-1	.	CASSPRKFDEQFF
TRBV29-1	TRBJ2-1	TRBD2	CSVLAGGGNEQFF
TRBV5-1	TRBJ2-7	.	CASSLGASPSYEQYF
TRBV4-3	TRBJ2-3	TRBD2	CASSQEVGSGADTQYF
TRBV29-1	TRBJ1-2	TRBD1	CSVEIGQGFYGYTF
TRBV9	TRBJ2-5	TRBD2	CASSGTSGRVETQYF
TRBV6-5	TRBJ2-3	.	CASSFPGDTGHTDTQYF
TRBV29-1	TRBJ2-6	TRBD1	CSVESPGQGTASGANVLTF
TRBV28	TRBJ2-1	.	CASLPGLAGEQFF
TRBV6-1	TRBJ2-1	TRBD2	CASSEALRLAGGYEQFF
TRBV6-2/TRBV6-3	TRBJ2-7	.	CTSSNNRDNLYEQYF
TRBV7-2	TRBJ2-7	.	CTSSWGAVEEQYF
TRBV9	TRBJ2-7	TRBD2	CASSVGGSSSEQYF
TRBV6-5	TRBJ2-7	.	CASSYYQSSYEQYF
TRBV6-1	TRBJ2-7	TRBD1	CASSARDSSYEQYF
TRBV5-1	TRBJ1-3	.	CASSLDDLEAGNTIYF
TRBV4-1	TRBJ2-7	TRBD2	CASSQVITSDEQYF
TRBV12-3/TRBV12-4	TRBJ2-1	TRBD1	CASRGTVSYNEQFF
TRBV5-5	TRBJ1-2	.	CASSPTQGNYGYTF
TRBV15	TRBJ2-2	.	CATSRLGNTGELFF
TRBV2	TRBJ1-3	.	CASSEYGSGNTIYF
TRBV4-3	TRBJ2-1	.	CASSQVWSVDNEQFF
TRBV4-2	TRBJ2-7	TRBD2	CASSEASGTYEQYF
TRBV4-2	TRBJ2-2	TRBD1	CASSPWTGGAELFF
TRBV6-1	TRBJ2-5	TRBD1	CASSTFAGGAETQYF
TRBV11-2	TRBJ2-1	TRBD2	CASSARLAGDQYNEQFF
TRBV10-3	TRBJ2-5	.	CAISPENQETEYF